This T cell receptor (beta chain) was observed in a study of blood T cell repertoires in COVID-19. Overall study context: COVID-19 samples collected from the United States, Italy and Spain covered acute and convalescent phases. In each case, the material was cDNA or gDNA derived from T cells, B-cell-depleted T cells, or PBMCs.

V was shortened by 5 bases and J by 2 bases, with 12 bases between the two germline ends. Looked up from germline, CDR1 is SEHNR and CDR2 is FQNEAQ (reference sequence). The CDR3 has 14 amino acids. In the authors' methods: It was from reference gene primer amplification that nucleated cell counts were estimated. Sequenced by immunoSEQ multiplex PCR; TCRdb stores in-frame clones only, minus some. V, J and clone size reflect that table, while D and trimming were determined from the DNA. The sample carries a few hundred thousand clones, about 86% recorded once. Participants had their cohort set by participant-reported clinical history.

The rearrangement uses TRBV7-9 and TRBJ1-1; D may be TRBD1 (5 bases). The TCR originated in a woman in her thirties or forties with acute COVID-19. The sequencing input was PBMCs or T cells enriched from blood (not recorded which). The CDR3 spells CASSITTVNTEAFF. CDR3 bases: TGTGCCAGCAGCATTACGACAGTTAACACTGAAGCTTTCTTT.